Following are 20 T cell receptor beta chains from one sample sequenced in a study of T cells in localized non-small cell lung cancer. Some clones are missing from TCRdb's copy, which holds only in-frame ones; the method was immunoSEQ multiplex PCR. This sample yields over 15,000 clones, of which 70% to 90% are seen a single time; 27% belongs to the top ten. This sample comprised peripheral blood mononuclear cells, obtained before any cancer treatment. These receptors were collected from a male donor aged 60 or over with stage II lung adenocarcinoma.

The chain joins TRBV5-1 to TRBJ2-1, with D unclear. Per the germline V gene, CDR1 is SGHRS and CDR2 is YFSETQ. Deletions cut 4 bases from V and 4 bases from J, with 15 bases between. The CDR3 runs 15 residues. As DNA, the CDR3 is TGCGCCAGCAGCCCGCCCTTGGGCACGTACAATGAGCAGTTCTTC. This translates into CASSPPLGTYNEQFF.

This clone was counted once. The chain carries TRBV6-5 and TRBJ2-3; 10 nucleotides agree with TRBD1. Per the germline V gene, CDR1 is MNHEY and CDR2 is SVGAGI. CDR3 length: 15 amino acids. The V segment lost 6 bases and the J segment 3 bases; nucleotides outside the gene matches: 6. CDR3 residues: CASSPDRGLTDTQYF. The DNA for the CDR3 is TGTGCCAGCAGCCCAGACAGGGGGCTAACAGATACGCAGTATTTT.

The chain links TRBV5-1 to TRBJ1-1; weak D call: TRBD1 (5 bases). The V and J ends lost 0 bases and 5 bases respectively, with 20 bases between them. The CDR3 sequence is 17 residues long. The germline CDR1 and CDR2 sequences are SGHRS and YFSETQ. Here the CDR3 DNA reads TGCGCCAGCAGCTTGGGTTTTGGGGCAGATAGATTGACTGAAGCTTTCTTT. This sequence encodes CASSLGFGADRLTEAFF.

This chain links TRBV28 with TRBJ1-1, with 9 bases lining up with TRBD1. The germline CDR1 and CDR2 sequences are MDHEN and SYDVKM. The CDR3 covers 14 residues. V dropped 8 bases and J dropped 5; count of bases not matched to a gene: 9. CDR3 nucleotides: TGTGCCAGCGAGGGCACAGGGGGCAGAACTGAAGCTTTCTTT. The encoded protein is CASEGTGGRTEAFF.

This chain links TRBV7-9 with TRBJ1-5, with unresolved D. Trimming cost V 7 bases and J 4 bases, with 11 bases left between them. Germline V gene data show CDR1 as SEHNR and CDR2 as FQNEAQ (reference sequence). The CDR3 totals 13 residues. In DNA form, the CDR3 reads TGTGCCAGCACCCCTGGGAGGAATCAGCCCCAGCATTTT. Translation gives CASTPGRNQPQHF.

This clone came up once. V gene TRBV6-6 combines with J gene TRBJ2-7; TRBD1 or TRBD2 may be the D gene (5 bases each). The V end lost 6 bases, the J end lost 2 bases, and 11 bases lay between the germline ends. This CDR3 region has 13 residues. CDR1 MNHNY and CDR2 SVGAGI come from the germline V gene (reference sequence). In nucleotides, the CDR3 is TGTGCCAGCAGAAGGGACGGTACCTACGAGCAGTACTTC. Translation: CASRRDGTYEQYF.

The V and J genes are TRBV5-1 and TRBJ2-1, with 13 bases that match TRBD2. V gave up 6 bases and J gave up 10 bases; unmatched junction bases: 7. CDR1 is SGHRS and CDR2 is YFSETQ in the germline V gene. The CDR3 has 14 amino acids. CDR3 amino acids: CASKRTSGSGEQFF. CDR3 nucleotide sequence: TGCGCCAGCAAGCGGACTAGCGGGAGCGGGGAGCAGTTCTTC.

In DNA form, the CDR3 reads TGTGCCAGTACCTCACAGGGATTTAGGACTAATGAAAAACTGTTTTTT. This encodes CASTSQGFRTNEKLFF. The chain recombines TRBV19 with TRBJ1-4, with D perhaps matching TRBD1 (6 bases). With 7 bases removed from V and 2 bases from J, the gap between germline ends came to 17 bases. CDR3 length equals 16 residues. From germline, CDR1 is LNHDA and CDR2 SQIVND (reference sequence).

The chain recombines TRBV11-3 with TRBJ2-2, with a weak D call TRBD2 (5 bases). This CDR3 is built from 16 residues. Germline V gene data show CDR1 as SGHNT and CDR2 as YENEEA. The V gene lost 5 bases and the J gene lost 4 bases, with 17 bases spanning the gap. The CDR3 loop reads CASSKEKLVPTGELFF. CDR3 nucleotide sequence: TGTGCCAGCAGCAAAGAAAAACTAGTGCCCACCGGGGAGCTGTTTTTT.

The V call is TRBV6-1, the J call TRBJ2-2; 8 positions agree with TRBD2. CDR3 size: 15 residues. V lost 4 bases, J lost 4 bases, and 5 bases stayed unmatched. Germline V lookup: CDR1 MNHNS, CDR2 SASEGT. The CDR3 sequence is CASSAAGGSTGELFF. As DNA, the CDR3 is TGTGCCAGCAGTGCTGCGGGAGGTAGCACCGGGGAGCTGTTTTTT.

V usage is TRBV28 and J usage is TRBJ2-5; the match to TRBD1 covers 8 bases. This CDR3 has 14 residues. Germline lookup yields CDR1 MDHEN and CDR2 SYDVKM. Germline trimming cut 3 bases from V and 5 bases from J; bases unmatched to any gene: 5. The CDR3 sequence is CASSLGQDWETQYF. In DNA form, the CDR3 reads TGTGCCAGCAGTTTGGGACAGGATTGGGAGACCCAGTACTTC.

The rearrangement joins TRBV7-8 to TRBJ2-3; D call uncertain. This CDR3 spans 12 amino acids. The germline V gene encodes CDR1 SGHVS and CDR2 FQNEAQ. V shed 5 bases and J shed 6 bases, with 9 bases lying between them. CDR3 sequence reads: CASSEPPDTQYF. The CDR3 nucleotides read TGTGCCAGCAGCGAGCCGCCGGATACGCAGTATTTT.

Only one count was recorded for this clone. The genes are TRBV10-2 and TRBJ1-1, with D possibly being TRBD1 (6 bases). The germline V gene has CDR1 WSHSY and CDR2 SAAADI. The CDR3 runs to 13 residues. Trimming took off 6 bases at V and 2 bases at J, with 10 bases between the two ends. Here the CDR3 reads CASREQGNTEAFF. The CDR3 region has the DNA TGCGCCAGCAGGGAACAGGGTAACACTGAAGCTTTCTTT.

The chain couples TRBV2 to TRBJ2-2; D might be TRBD1 (6 bases). The V and J ends lost 5 bases and 0 bases respectively, with 19 bases between them. Germline CDR1 is SNHLY and CDR2 is FYNNEI. The CDR3 extends over 18 amino acids. The CDR3 sequence is CASSPGTSLFANTGELFF. The CDR3 DNA sequence: TGTGCCAGCAGTCCTGGGACATCCCTGTTCGCGAACACCGGGGAGCTGTTTTTT.

The chain employs TRBV28 and TRBJ1-5; D is undetermined. Trimming left V 2 bases short and J 4 bases short, with 9 bases between. Germline V gene data show CDR1 as MDHEN and CDR2 as SYDVKM. This CDR3 contains 14 residues. The CDR3 DNA is TGTGCCAGCAGTTTACCCCTAAAGAATCAGCCCCAGCATTTT. Residues: CASSLPLKNQPQHF.

The J gene is TRBJ2-7, the V gene TRBV11-2; 8 bases are shared with TRBD1. The CDR3 totals 18 residues. The V segment lost 3 bases and the J segment 3 bases; nucleotides outside the gene matches: 16. Germline CDR1 SGHAT, CDR2 FQNNGV. The chain's CDR3 is CASSLGRDRRSQDYEQYF. The CDR3 bases are TGTGCCAGCAGCTTGGGAAGGGACAGGCGTTCCCAAGACTACGAGCAGTACTTC.

The CDR3 loop reads CASSFAQNTEAFF. The CDR3 DNA is TGTGCCAGCAGCTTCGCCCAGAACACTGAAGCTTTCTTT. The chain carries TRBV5-6 and TRBJ1-1; no clear D. Germline V gives CDR1 SGHDT, CDR2 YYEEEE. The CDR3 totals 13 residues. The V and J ends lost 2 bases and 1 base respectively, with 6 bases between them.

The rearrangement uses TRBV6-5 and TRBJ2-1, with D perhaps TRBD1 or TRBD2 (5 bases each). Germline values: CDR1 MNHEY, CDR2 SVGAGI. This CDR3 spans 13 amino acids. Trimming removed 3 bases from V and 10 bases from J, with 13 bases in between. The CDR3 DNA sequence: TGTGCCAGCAGTTATGAGGGGTGGGGCGAGCAGTTCTTC. Translated, it gives CASSYEGWGEQFF.

The chain has TRBV6-5 and TRBJ2-7, with TRBD2 identical over 7 bases. The trim removed 9 bases at V and 5 bases at J, leaving 10 bases unmatched. Germline V gives CDR1 MNHEY, CDR2 SVGAGI. The length of the CDR3 is 13 residues. The CDR3 coding sequence is TGTGCCAGTAAGGGAGGGAGGATAGACGAGCAGTACTTC. Its translation: CASKGGRIDEQYF.

This clone was observed a few times. V usage is TRBV9 and J usage is TRBJ2-7; 7 bases align to TRBD2. The CDR3 length is 14 residues. Trimming cost V 4 bases and J 2 bases; bases outside gene matches: 6. Germline V gene sequence: CDR1 SGDLS, CDR2 YYNGEE. This chain's CDR3 is CASSPVGGAYEQYF. The CDR3 DNA reads TGTGCCAGCAGCCCCGTGGGGGGGGCCTACGAGCAGTACTTC.